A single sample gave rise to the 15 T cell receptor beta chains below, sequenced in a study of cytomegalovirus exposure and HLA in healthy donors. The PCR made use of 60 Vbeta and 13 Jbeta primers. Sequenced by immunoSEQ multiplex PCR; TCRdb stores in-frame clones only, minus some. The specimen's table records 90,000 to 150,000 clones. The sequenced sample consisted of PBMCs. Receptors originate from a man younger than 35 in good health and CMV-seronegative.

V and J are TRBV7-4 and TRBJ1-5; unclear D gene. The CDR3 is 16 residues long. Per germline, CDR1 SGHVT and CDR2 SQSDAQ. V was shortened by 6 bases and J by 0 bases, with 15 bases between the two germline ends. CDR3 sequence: CASSFSRGFSNQPQHF. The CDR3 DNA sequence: TGTGCCAGCAGTTTCTCCCGGGGATTTAGCAATCAGCCCCAGCATTTT.

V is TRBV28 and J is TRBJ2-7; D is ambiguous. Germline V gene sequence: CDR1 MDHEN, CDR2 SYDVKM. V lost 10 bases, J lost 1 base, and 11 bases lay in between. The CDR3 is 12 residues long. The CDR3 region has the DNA TGTGCCACCCAGAGAGGTTCCTACGAGCAGTACTTC. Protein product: CATQRGSYEQYF.

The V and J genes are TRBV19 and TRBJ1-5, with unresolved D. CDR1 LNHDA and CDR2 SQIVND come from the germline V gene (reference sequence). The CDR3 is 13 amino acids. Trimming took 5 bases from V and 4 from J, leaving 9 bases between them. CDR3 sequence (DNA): TGTGCCAGTAGTCAACAGCAAAATCAGCCCCAGCATTTT. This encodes CASSQQQNQPQHF.

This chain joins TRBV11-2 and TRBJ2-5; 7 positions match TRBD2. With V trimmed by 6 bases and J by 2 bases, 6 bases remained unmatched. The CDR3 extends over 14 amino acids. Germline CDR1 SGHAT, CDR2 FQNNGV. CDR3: CASRRLARQETQYF. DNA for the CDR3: TGTGCCAGCAGAAGACTAGCACGGCAAGAGACCCAGTACTTC.

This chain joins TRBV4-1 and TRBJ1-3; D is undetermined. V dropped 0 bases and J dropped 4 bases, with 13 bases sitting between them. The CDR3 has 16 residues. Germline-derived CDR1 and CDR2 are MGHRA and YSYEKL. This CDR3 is CASSQELGTRGNTIYF. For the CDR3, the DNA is TGCGCCAGCAGCCAAGAGCTCGGTACGCGGGGAAACACCATATATTTT.

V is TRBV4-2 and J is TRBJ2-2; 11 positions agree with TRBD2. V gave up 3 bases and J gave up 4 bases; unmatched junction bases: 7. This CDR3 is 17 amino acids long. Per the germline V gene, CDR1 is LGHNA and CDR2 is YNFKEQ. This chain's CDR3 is CASSQGLAGGRTGELFF. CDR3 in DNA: TGTGCCAGCAGCCAGGGCCTAGCGGGAGGACGCACCGGGGAGCTGTTTTTT.

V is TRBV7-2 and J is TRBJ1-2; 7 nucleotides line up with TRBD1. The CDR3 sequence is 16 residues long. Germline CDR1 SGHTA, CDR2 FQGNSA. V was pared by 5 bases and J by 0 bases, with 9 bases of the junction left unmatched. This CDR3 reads CASSPGTVFANYGYTF. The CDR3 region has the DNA TGTGCCAGCAGCCCGGGGACAGTCTTCGCTAACTATGGCTACACCTTC. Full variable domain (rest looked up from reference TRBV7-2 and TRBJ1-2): GAGVSQSPSNKVTEKGKDVELRCDPISGHTALYWYRQSLGQGLEFLIYFQGNSAPDKSGLPSDRFSAERTGGSVSTLTIQRTQQEDSAVYLCASSPGTVFANYGYTFGSGTRLTVV.

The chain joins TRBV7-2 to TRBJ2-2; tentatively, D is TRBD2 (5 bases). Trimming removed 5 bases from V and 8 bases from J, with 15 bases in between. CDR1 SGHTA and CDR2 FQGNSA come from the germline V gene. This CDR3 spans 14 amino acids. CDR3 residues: CASSPDRRLGELFF. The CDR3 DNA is TGTGCCAGCAGCCCAGACCGGAGGTTGGGGGAGCTGTTTTTT.

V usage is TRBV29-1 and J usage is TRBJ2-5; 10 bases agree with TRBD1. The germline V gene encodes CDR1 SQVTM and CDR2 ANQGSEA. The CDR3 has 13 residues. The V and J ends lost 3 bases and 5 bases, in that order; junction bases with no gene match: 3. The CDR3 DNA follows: TGCAGCGTTGATGGGGACAGGGGCGAGACCCAGTACTTC. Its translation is CSVDGDRGETQYF.

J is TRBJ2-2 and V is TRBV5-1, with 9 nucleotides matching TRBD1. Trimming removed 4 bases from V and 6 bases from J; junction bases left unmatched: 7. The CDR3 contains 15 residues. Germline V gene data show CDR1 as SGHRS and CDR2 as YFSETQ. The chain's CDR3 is CASSPPGQGPGELFF. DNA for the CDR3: TGCGCCAGCAGCCCGCCGGGACAGGGTCCCGGGGAGCTGTTTTTT.

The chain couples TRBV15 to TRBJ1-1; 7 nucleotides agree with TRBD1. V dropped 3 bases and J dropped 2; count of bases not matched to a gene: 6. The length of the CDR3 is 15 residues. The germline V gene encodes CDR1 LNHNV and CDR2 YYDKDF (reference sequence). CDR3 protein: CATSRQTGHNTEAFF. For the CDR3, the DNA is TGTGCCACCAGCAGGCAGACAGGGCATAACACTGAAGCTTTCTTT.

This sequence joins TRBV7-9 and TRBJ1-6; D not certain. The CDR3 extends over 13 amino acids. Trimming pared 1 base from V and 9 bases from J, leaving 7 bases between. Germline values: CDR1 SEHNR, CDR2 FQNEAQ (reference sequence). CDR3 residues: CASSLVVSSPLHF. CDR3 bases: TGTGCCAGCAGCTTAGTGGTTAGTTCACCCCTCCACTTT.

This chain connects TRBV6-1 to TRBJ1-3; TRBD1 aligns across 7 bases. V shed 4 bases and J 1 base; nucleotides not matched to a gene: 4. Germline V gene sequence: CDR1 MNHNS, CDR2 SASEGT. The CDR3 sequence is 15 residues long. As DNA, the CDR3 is TGTGCCAGCAGTGCCCGACAGGGTTCTGGAAACACCATATATTTT. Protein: CASSARQGSGNTIYF.

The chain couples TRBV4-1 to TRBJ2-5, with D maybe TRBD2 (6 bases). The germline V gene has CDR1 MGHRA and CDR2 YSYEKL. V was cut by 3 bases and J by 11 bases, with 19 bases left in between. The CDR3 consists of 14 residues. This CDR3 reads CASSQAGTPPQQYF. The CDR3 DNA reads TGCGCCAGCAGCCAGGCCGGGACTCCCCCTCAGCAGTACTTC.

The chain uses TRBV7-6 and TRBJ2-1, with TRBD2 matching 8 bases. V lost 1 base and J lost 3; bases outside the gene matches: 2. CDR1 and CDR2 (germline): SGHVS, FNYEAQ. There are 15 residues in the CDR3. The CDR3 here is CASSLGGGIYNEQFF. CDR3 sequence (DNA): TGTGCCAGCAGCTTAGGCGGGGGGATCTACAATGAGCAGTTCTTC.